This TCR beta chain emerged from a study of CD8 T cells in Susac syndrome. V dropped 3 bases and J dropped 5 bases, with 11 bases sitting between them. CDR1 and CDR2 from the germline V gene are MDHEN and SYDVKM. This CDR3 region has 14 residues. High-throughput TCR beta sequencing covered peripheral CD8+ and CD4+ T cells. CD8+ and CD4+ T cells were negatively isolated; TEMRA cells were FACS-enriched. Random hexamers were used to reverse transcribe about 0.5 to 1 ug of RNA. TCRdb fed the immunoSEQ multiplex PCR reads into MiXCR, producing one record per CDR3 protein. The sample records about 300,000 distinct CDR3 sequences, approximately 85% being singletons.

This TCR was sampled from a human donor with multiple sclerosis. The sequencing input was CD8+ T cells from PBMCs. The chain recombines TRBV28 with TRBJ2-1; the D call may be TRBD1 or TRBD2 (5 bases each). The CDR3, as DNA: TGTGCCAGCAGTTTTTGGGACGGCAACAATGAGCAGTTCTTC. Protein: CASSFWDGNNEQFF.